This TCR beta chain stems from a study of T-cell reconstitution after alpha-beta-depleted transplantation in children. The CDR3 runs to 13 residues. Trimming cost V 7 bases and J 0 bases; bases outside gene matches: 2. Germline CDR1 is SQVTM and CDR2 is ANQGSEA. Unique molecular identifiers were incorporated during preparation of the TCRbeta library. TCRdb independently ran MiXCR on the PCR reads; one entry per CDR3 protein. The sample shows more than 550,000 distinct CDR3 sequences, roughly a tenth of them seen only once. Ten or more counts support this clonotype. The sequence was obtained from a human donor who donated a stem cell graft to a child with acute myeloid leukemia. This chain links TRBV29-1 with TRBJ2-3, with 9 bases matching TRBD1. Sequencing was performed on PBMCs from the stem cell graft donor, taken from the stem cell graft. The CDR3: CSGGQGSTDTQYF. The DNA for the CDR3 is TGCAGCGGGGGACAGGGAAGCACAGATACGCAGTATTTT.